This record concerns one T cell receptor beta chain sequence. Its antigen is still unknown. The study ran its PCR with 60 Vbeta and 13 Jbeta primers. Authors' analysis steps: A follow-up analysis tallied around 76 million unique TCR beta chains, roughly 11 million shared. TCRdb's table, derived via immunoSEQ multiplex PCR, lists solely in-frame clones and lacks some. The V and J calls and clone size were taken over from that table, and D and trimming were inferred from the DNA. The sample shows about 150,000 clones, 78% of them seen only once. This sample was taken from a study of cytomegalovirus exposure and HLA in healthy donors. Overall study findings and caveats: As a later analysis showed, a missense DCLRE1C variant was linked to trimming of TCR beta V- and J-genes.

The receptor was isolated from a woman aged 45 to 65 in good health and CMV-seropositive. The material sequenced was PBMCs.

The CDR3 bases are TGTGCCAGTACCGGACAGGGGGCGACCGGGGAGCTGTTTTTT. Protein: CASTGQGATGELFF. V is TRBV19 and J is TRBJ2-2, with 11 positions matching TRBD1. Germline loops: CDR1 LNHDA, CDR2 SQIVND (reference sequence). The CDR3 has 14 residues. J was trimmed by 5 bases and V by 7 bases; bases with no gene match: 3. Based on the CDR3 plus reference TRBV19 and TRBJ2-2, the full variable domain is DGGITQSPKYLFRKEGQNVTLSCEQNLNHDAMYWYRQDPGQGLRLIYYSQIVNDFQKGDIAEGYSVSREKKESFPLTVTSAQKNPTAFYLCASTGQGATGELFFGEGSRLTVL.